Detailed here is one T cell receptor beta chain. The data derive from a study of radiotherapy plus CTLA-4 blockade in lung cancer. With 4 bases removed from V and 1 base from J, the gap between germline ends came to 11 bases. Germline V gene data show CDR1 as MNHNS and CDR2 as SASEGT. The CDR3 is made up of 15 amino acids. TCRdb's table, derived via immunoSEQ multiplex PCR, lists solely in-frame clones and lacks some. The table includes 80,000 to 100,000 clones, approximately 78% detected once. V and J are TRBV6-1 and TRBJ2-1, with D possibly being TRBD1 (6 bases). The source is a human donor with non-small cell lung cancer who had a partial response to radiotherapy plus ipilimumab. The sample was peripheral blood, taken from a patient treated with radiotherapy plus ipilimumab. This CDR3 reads CASSVVGGSYNEQFF. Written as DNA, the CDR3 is TGTGCCAGCAGTGTTGTAGGGGGATCCTACAATGAGCAGTTCTTC.